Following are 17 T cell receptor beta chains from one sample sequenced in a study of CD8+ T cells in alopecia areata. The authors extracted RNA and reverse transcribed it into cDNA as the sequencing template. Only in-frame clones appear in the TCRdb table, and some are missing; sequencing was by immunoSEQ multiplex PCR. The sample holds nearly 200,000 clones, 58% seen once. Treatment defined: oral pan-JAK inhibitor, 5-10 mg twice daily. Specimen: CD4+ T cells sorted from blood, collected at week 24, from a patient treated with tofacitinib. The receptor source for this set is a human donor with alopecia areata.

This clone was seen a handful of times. The DNA of the CDR3 is TGTGCCAGCAGCTCCAATAGCGGGGGGGCTCTCGAGACCCAGTACTTC. It codes for CASSSNSGGALETQYF. The chain couples TRBV7-2 to TRBJ2-5, with 11 positions matching TRBD2. This CDR3 has 16 residues. The V and J ends lost 4 bases and 5 bases, in that order; junction bases with no gene match: 9. CDR1 is SGHTA, CDR2 FQGNSA, per germline.

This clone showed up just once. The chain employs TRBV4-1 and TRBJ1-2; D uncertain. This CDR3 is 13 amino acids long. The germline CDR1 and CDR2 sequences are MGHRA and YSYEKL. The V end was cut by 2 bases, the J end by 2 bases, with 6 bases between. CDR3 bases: TGCGCCAGCAGCCAAACCGTGAACTATGGCTACACCTTC. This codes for CASSQTVNYGYTF.

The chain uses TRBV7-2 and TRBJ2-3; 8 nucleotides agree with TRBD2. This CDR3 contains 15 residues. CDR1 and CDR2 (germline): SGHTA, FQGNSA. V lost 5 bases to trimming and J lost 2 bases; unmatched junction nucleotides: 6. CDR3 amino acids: CASSPPGLVTDTQYF. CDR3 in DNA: TGTGCCAGCAGCCCCCCGGGACTAGTCACAGATACGCAGTATTTT.

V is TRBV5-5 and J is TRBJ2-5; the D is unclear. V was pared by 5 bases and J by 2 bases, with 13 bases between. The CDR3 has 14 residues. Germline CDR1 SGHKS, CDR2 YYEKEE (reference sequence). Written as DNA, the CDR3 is TGTGCCAGCAGTCTTAGCTTAGCTCAAGAGACCCAGTACTTC. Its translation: CASSLSLAQETQYF.

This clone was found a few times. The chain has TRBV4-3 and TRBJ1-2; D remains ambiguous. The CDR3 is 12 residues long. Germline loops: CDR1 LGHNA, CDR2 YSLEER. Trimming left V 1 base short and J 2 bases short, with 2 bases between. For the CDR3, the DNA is TGCGCCAGCAGCCAAGCCAACTATGGCTACACCTTC. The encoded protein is CASSQANYGYTF.

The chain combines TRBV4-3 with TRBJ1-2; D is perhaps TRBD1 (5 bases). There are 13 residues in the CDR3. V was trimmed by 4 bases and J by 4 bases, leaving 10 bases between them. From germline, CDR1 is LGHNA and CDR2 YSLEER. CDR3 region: CASSPGGAYGYTF. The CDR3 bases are TGCGCCAGCAGCCCTGGGGGTGCCTATGGCTACACCTTC.

The CDR3 sequence: CASSLMVRTEAFF. Here the CDR3 DNA reads TGTGCCAGCAGCTTAATGGTCCGCACTGAAGCTTTCTTT. The chain links TRBV7-3 to TRBJ1-1; no definite D call. Germline-derived CDR1 and CDR2 are SGHTA and FQGTGA. V was pared by 1 base and J by 4 bases, with 7 bases between. The CDR3 has 13 residues.

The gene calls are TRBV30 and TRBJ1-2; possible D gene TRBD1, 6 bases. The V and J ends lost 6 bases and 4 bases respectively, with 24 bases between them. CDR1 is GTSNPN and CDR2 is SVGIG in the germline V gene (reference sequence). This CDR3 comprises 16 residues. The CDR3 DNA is TGTGCCTGTACAGCTGGGACAAGTTATTTTGGCTATGGCTACACCTTC. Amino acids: CACTAGTSYFGYGYTF.

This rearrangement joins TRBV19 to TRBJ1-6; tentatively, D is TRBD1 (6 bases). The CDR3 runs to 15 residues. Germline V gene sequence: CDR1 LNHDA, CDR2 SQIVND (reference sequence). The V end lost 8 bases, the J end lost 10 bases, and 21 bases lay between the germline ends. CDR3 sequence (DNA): TGTGCCAGTTCTTACCAAGACAGGCAAGGATCACCCCTCCACTTT. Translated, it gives CASSYQDRQGSPLHF.

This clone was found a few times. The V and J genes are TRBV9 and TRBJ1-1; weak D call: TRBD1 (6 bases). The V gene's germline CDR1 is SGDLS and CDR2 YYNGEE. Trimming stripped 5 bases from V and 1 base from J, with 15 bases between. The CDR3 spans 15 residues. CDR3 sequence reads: CASSGEGRGNTEAFF. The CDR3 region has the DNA TGTGCCAGCAGTGGGGAAGGCAGGGGGAACACTGAAGCTTTCTTT.

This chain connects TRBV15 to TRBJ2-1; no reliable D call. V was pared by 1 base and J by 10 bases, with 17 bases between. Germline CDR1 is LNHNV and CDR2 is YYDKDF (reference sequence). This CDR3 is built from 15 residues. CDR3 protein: CATSRVLAPGSEQFF. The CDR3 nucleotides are TGTGCCACCAGCAGAGTTCTGGCCCCTGGTTCGGAGCAGTTCTTC.

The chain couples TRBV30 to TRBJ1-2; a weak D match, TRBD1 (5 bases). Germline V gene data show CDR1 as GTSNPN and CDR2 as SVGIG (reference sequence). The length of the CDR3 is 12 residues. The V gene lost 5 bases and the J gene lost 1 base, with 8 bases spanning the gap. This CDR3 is CAWGQGNYGYTF. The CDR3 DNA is TGTGCCTGGGGTCAGGGTAACTATGGCTACACCTTC.

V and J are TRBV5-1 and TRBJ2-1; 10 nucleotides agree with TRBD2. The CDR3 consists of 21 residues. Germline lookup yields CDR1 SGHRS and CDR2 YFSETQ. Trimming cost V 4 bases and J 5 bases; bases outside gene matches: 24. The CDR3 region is CASSPVGPIDKTSGLNNEQFF. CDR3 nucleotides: TGCGCCAGCAGCCCCGTCGGACCGATTGACAAGACTAGCGGGTTGAACAATGAGCAGTTCTTC.

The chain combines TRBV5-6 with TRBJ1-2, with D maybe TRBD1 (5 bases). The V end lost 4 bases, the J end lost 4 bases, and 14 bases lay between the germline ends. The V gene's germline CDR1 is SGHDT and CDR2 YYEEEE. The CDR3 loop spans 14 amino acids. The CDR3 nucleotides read TGTGCCAGCAGCCCCGGGCAGGGAGCCTATGGCTACACCTTC. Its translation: CASSPGQGAYGYTF.

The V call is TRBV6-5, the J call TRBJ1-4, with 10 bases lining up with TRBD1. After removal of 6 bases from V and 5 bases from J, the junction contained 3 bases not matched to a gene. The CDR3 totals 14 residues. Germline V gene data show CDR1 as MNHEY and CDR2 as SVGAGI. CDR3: CASSLDRGNEKLFF. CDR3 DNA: TGTGCCAGCAGCCTGGACAGGGGGAATGAAAAACTGTTTTTT.

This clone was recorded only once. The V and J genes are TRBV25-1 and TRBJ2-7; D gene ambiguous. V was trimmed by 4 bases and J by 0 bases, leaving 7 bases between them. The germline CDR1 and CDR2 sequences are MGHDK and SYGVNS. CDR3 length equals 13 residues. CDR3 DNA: TGTGCCAGCAGTGTGTACAGCTCCTACGAGCAGTACTTC. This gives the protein CASSVYSSYEQYF.

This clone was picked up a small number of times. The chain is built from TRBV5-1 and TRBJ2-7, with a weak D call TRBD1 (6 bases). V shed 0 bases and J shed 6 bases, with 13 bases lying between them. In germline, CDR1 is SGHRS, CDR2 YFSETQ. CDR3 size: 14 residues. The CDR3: CASSLDRVGAEQYF. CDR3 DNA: TGCGCCAGCAGCTTGGACAGGGTGGGAGCCGAGCAGTACTTC.